This TCR beta chain was retrieved from a study of lymphopenia after photon versus proton radiotherapy. Findings of the study overall: Only patients who died were analyzed for survival; proton advantage is unproven. Under photons, naive T cells and diversity fell while effector/memory populations rose.

Clones were read by immunoSEQ multiplex PCR, and TCRdb kept only the in-frame ones, dropping some. Of fewer than 70,000 clones in the sample, around 87% are singletons; the top ten hold roughly a tenth. After removal of 5 bases from V and 7 bases from J, the junction contained 12 bases not matched to a gene. Looked up from germline, CDR1 is WSHSY and CDR2 is SAAADI. The length of the CDR3 is 15 residues. A remark on this clone: As yet, its antigen is unknown.

This TCR came from an older man with esophageal cancer. The sample consisted of peripheral blood, taken from a patient treated with proton-based radiotherapy. This sequence joins TRBV10-2 and TRBJ2-5; 8 bases line up with TRBD1. The CDR3 loop is CASSPGQGRGGTQYF. CDR3 DNA: TGCGCCAGCAGTCCCGGACAGGGTCGAGGCGGGACCCAGTACTTC.